This is a list of T cell receptor beta chains from one sample in a study of cytomegalovirus exposure and HLA in healthy donors. The repertoire was sequenced with immunoSEQ multiplex PCR; TCRdb's copy has only in-frame clones and lacks some. Here the sample spans tens of thousands of clones, about 93% being singletons. Sequenced: PBMCs. The receptors come from a man younger than 35 in good health and CMV-seronegative. The CDR3 runs from the conserved cysteine through the conserved F or W. A D gene is named only where the DNA matches it firmly. Expanded clones are given a class, and other clones once, few, many or no size at all.

J,size,V,D,DNA,CDR3
TRBJ2-7,NA,TRBV6-5,TRBD1,TGTGCCAGCAGGACAGGGGGCTACGAGCAGTACTTC,CASRTGGYEQYF
TRBJ2-1,NA,TRBV29-1,NA,TGCAGCGTTGAAGAGGTACATTACAATGAGCAGTTCTTC,CSVEEVHYNEQFF
TRBJ1-5,NA,TRBV19,NA,TGTGCCAGTACCTCCGATCTCGCGGGCAATCAGCCCCAGCATTTT,CASTSDLAGNQPQHF
TRBJ2-7,NA,TRBV28,TRBD1,TGTGCCAGCAGTTCACGGGACAGATCGTCCTACGAGCAGTACTTC,CASSSRDRSSYEQYF
TRBJ2-7,NA,TRBV5-6,NA,TGTGCCAGCAGCCCCGGGACATCCTCCTACGAGCAGTACTTC,CASSPGTSSYEQYF
TRBJ2-1,NA,TRBV30,TRBD1,TGTGCCTGGAGTTCACAGGGGAGCGATGAGCAGTTCTTC,CAWSSQGSDEQFF
TRBJ2-5,once,TRBV6-1,NA,TGTGCCAGCAGTGAATGGGGGGTTGGGGGCCAAGAGACCCAGTACTTC,CASSEWGVGGQETQYF
TRBJ2-3,NA,TRBV2,TRBD1,TGTGCCAGCAGTCGACAGGGGGCCTTCGATACGCAGTATTTT,CASSRQGAFDTQYF
TRBJ2-1,NA,TRBV7-3,TRBD2,TGTGCCAGCAGCTTAAGTCTAGCGGGACATGAGCAGTTCTTC,CASSLSLAGHEQFF
TRBJ1-5,NA,TRBV28,TRBD1,TGTGCCACCACGGGGGCAGGGGGCCTCTATGGGCCCCAGCATTTT,CATTGAGGLYGPQHF
TRBJ1-1,NA,TRBV19,NA,TGTGCCAGTAGTATGCGGTTGGGGAACACTGAAGCTTTCTTT,CASSMRLGNTEAFF
TRBJ1-1,NA,TRBV19,NA,TGTGCCAGTAGTATACAGGGGATGGGCACTGAAGCTTTCTTT,CASSIQGMGTEAFF
TRBJ1-3,NA,TRBV6-5,NA,TGTGCCAGCACTAACCAGGAATCTGGAAACACCATATATTTT,CASTNQESGNTIYF
TRBJ2-5,NA,TRBV11-3,TRBD1,TGTGCCAGCAGCCCAGGACAGGGGGCGGTGGGGGAGACCCAGTACTTC,CASSPGQGAVGETQYF
TRBJ2-7,NA,TRBV5-1,NA,TGCGCCAGCAGCTTGGAGGCGGGGTACTACGAGCAGTACTTC,CASSLEAGYYEQYF
TRBJ2-7,NA,TRBV6-5,TRBD1,TGTGCCAGCAGTGAATGGGACAGCGGATACGAGCAGTACTTC,CASSEWDSGYEQYF
TRBJ1-1,NA,TRBV27,NA,TGTGCCAGTTCCTATCGCGGGGTCGGGTTCACTGAAGCTTTCTTT,CASSYRGVGFTEAFF
TRBJ1-2,NA,TRBV11-2,NA,TGTGCCAGCAGCTTAGTACGAGGGCACTATGGCTACACCTTC,CASSLVRGHYGYTF
TRBJ1-1,NA,TRBV27,NA,TGTGCCAGCAGTTTACGGCCTGACAGATCCCCCCTGGGGAACACTGAAGCTTTCTTT,CASSLRPDRSPLGNTEAFF
TRBJ2-1,NA,TRBV19,TRBD2,TGTGCCAGTAGTATACGGGGGGAGGGTGCGAATGAGCAGTTCTTC,CASSIRGEGANEQFF
TRBJ1-5,NA,TRBV30,TRBD1,TGTGCCTGGAGACCGACAGGGGGTCGGGACCAGCCCCAGCATTTT,CAWRPTGGRDQPQHF
TRBJ2-3,NA,TRBV6-1,TRBD1,TGTGCCAGCAGTGTTGGGACAGGGACGGGAGATACGCAGTATTTT,CASSVGTGTGDTQYF
TRBJ2-1,NA,TRBV29-1,NA,TGCAGCGTTGAAGACCTAGGATTGAACAATGAGCAGTTCTTC,CSVEDLGLNNEQFF
TRBJ2-7,NA,TRBV19,NA,TGTGCCAGTAGTATTGGAGCGAGAAGCTCCTACGAGCAGTACTTC,CASSIGARSSYEQYF
TRBJ1-4,NA,TRBV27,TRBD1,TGTGCCAGCAGCTCAAAGAGGACAGGGCCTAATGAAAAACTGTTTTTT,CASSSKRTGPNEKLFF
TRBJ2-3,NA,TRBV18,NA,TGTGCCAGCTCACCAGGGCCAGATACGCAGTATTTT,CASSPGPDTQYF
TRBJ1-5,NA,TRBV25-1,TRBD1,TGTGCCAGCAGTGCCCGGGACAGGGGGCCCCAGCATTTT,CASSARDRGPQHF
TRBJ1-5,NA,TRBV5-1,TRBD1,TGCGCCAGCAGCTTGGGGGACAGGGGCAATCAGCCCCAGCATTTT,CASSLGDRGNQPQHF